Listed here are 3 T cell receptor beta chains from one sample, sequenced in a study of CDR3 diversity in severe acne. One entry per CDR3 protein, called by TCRdb with MiXCR from the PCR reads. The sample has more than 80,000 distinct CDR3 sequences, about half seen once. Sequenced material: blood. The source is a male donor with severe acne vulgaris.

This clonotype occurred many times. This chain links TRBV12-3 or TRBV12-4 with TRBJ2-1; perhaps D is TRBD1 or TRBD2 (5 bases each). This CDR3 has 13 amino acids. V lost 1 base to trimming and J lost 12 bases, with 13 bases between them. The CDR3 loop is CASSLGGGLVQFF. In DNA form, the CDR3 reads TGTGCCAGCAGTTTAGGTGGGGGTTTGGTGCAGTTCTTC.

This clonotype is categorized as large (0.1 to 1%). The genes are TRBV15 and TRBJ1-2; 7 nucleotides agree with TRBD1. Germline assignment: CDR1 LNHNV and CDR2 YYDKDF (reference sequence). The CDR3 runs 15 residues. V lost 4 bases and J lost 1; bases outside the gene matches: 6. The CDR3 is CATSIDRASNYGYTF. CDR3 DNA: TGTGCCACCAGCATAGACAGGGCCAGTAACTATGGCTACACCTTC. The full variable domain, with the rest looked up from reference TRBV15 and TRBJ1-2, is DAMVIQNPRYQVTQFGKPVTLSCSQTLNHNVMYWYQQKSSQAPKLLFHYYDKDFNNEADTPDNFQSRRPNTSFCFLDIRSPGLGDTAMYLCATSIDRASNYGYTFGSGTRLTVV.

This chain links TRBV10-3 with TRBJ2-7; TRBD1 matches 8 bases. Per germline, CDR1 ENHRY and CDR2 SYGVKD. This CDR3 contains 13 residues. V lost 10 bases, J lost 5 bases, and 10 bases stayed unmatched. The CDR3 region has the DNA TGTGCCAATGGAGGACAGGGCGGAGACGAGCAGTACTTC. Translating it yields CANGGQGGDEQYF.